The source of this TCR beta chain is a study of shared clonotypes between healthy human individuals. Study-level information: CD4 naive and memory got three plates each, CD8 naive two, CD8 memory one.

The CDR3 contains 15 residues. Per the germline V gene, CDR1 is SGHAT and CDR2 is FQNNGV. The V gene lost 3 bases and the J gene lost 0 bases, with 9 bases spanning the gap. Genomic DNA belonging to each subset was distributed in equal measure over several immunoSEQ plates. The protocol was immunoSEQ multiplex PCR, while the TCRdb copy is restricted to in-frame clones and leaves out a portion. Of 2 million to 2.5 million clones listed, 85% to 95% are singletons. This clonotype was sampled from a man aged 18-30 years in good health. Some clones in this sample may be carry-over from other donors' samples. The source material was naive CD4+ T cells from PBMCs. Regarding subset: CD45RA+ positively selected. The V gene is TRBV11-2, the J gene TRBJ2-1; no clear D. The CDR3, as DNA: TGTGCCAGCAGCTTCCAGCTGAGCTCCTACAATGAGCAGTTCTTC. It specifies CASSFQLSSYNEQFF.